This entry lists 8 T cell receptor beta chains sequenced from one sample in a study of shared clonotypes between healthy human individuals. Profiled with immunoSEQ multiplex PCR; TCRdb holds only in-frame clones, not every one. This sample has about 1 million clones, with approximately 68% found just once. Sequenced: memory CD4+ T cells sorted from blood. The subset: CD45RA-negative fraction. These receptors all come from a man between 18 and 29 years old in good health.

This rearrangement joins TRBV7-9 to TRBJ2-1; D is perhaps TRBD2 (6 bases). V was pared by 4 bases and J by 9 bases, with 19 bases between. The germline V gene encodes CDR1 SEHNR and CDR2 FQNEAQ (reference sequence). The CDR3 spans 15 residues. The CDR3: CASSSDGTGVSEQFF. The CDR3 DNA reads TGTGCCAGCAGCTCAGACGGGACTGGAGTCTCTGAGCAGTTCTTC.

Regarding this clone: This may be a read error: a much more frequent sequence differs by one nucleotide. The V call is TRBV19, the J call TRBJ2-5; TRBD2 matches at 9 bases. Germline CDR1 and CDR2: LNHDA and SQIVND (reference sequence). The CDR3 has 15 amino acids. V dropped 7 bases and J dropped 3; count of bases not matched to a gene: 9. In nucleotides, the CDR3 is TGTGCCAGTACCGAAGGGGCTAGCGGGGAAGAGACCCAGTACTTC. This translates into CASTEGASGEETQYF.

In its sample, this clone was seen once. V and J are TRBV7-8 and TRBJ2-5; 10 nucleotides align to TRBD2. Trimming at V came to 1 base and at J to 5 bases, leaving 7 bases not matched to a gene. CDR3 length: 16 residues. Germline CDR1 is SGHVS and CDR2 is FQNEAQ. The CDR3 spells CASSLGPSTSGETQYF. The CDR3 coding sequence is TGTGCCAGCAGCTTAGGGCCTTCGACTAGCGGGGAGACCCAGTACTTC.

This chain uses TRBV7-9 with TRBJ1-2; no clear D gene. Germline CDR1 SEHNR, CDR2 FQNEAQ (reference sequence). The CDR3 sequence is 12 residues long. The V end was cut by 1 base, the J end by 7 bases, with 7 bases between. In DNA, the CDR3 is TGTGCCAGCAGCTTAGGAGGGCCTGGCTACACCTTC. This sequence encodes CASSLGGPGYTF.

The gene calls are TRBV7-9 and TRBJ1-6, with 7 bases that match TRBD1. With 2 bases clipped from V and 4 bases from J, the junction kept 5 bases outside the gene matches. The CDR3 consists of 16 residues. CDR1 and CDR2 (germline): SEHNR, FQNEAQ (reference sequence). The CDR3 loop is CASSLWDRLYNSPLHF. CDR3 nucleotide sequence: TGTGCCAGCAGCTTATGGGACAGACTTTATAATTCACCCCTCCACTTT.

This rearrangement joins TRBV5-4 to TRBJ2-7, with TRBD2 matching over 7 bases. CDR1 is SGHNT and CDR2 is YYREEE in the germline V gene (reference sequence). This CDR3 has 15 residues. Losses at the gene ends were 4 bases for V and 3 bases for J; bases not matched to a gene: 10. The DNA of the CDR3 is TGTGCCAGCAGCCCAGACGGGGGGAGGGGCTACGAGCAGTACTTC. Translating it yields CASSPDGGRGYEQYF.

The chain carries TRBV7-2 and TRBJ2-1; D possibly matches TRBD1 or TRBD2 (5 bases each). V was pared by 3 bases and J by 13 bases, with 13 bases between. The CDR3 totals 12 residues. Germline V gives CDR1 SGHTA, CDR2 FQGNSA. The CDR3 loop is CASSLGDGRQFF. CDR3 DNA sequence: TGTGCCAGCAGCTTGGGGGACGGTCGTCAGTTCTTC. The full variable domain, completed using reference TRBV7-2 and TRBJ2-1, is GAGVSQSPSNKVTEKGKDVELRCDPISGHTALYWYRQSLGQGLEFLIYFQGNSAPDKSGLPSDRFSAERTGGSVSTLTIQRTQQEDSAVYLCASSLGDGRQFFGPGTRLTVL.

The V call is TRBV21-1, the J call TRBJ1-5. TRBV21-1 is designated a pseudogene. This CDR3 spans 18 amino acids. The CDR3 nucleotides read TGTGCCAGCAGCCTAAACGGGACGCCCCGAAGGTGCAATCAGCCCCAGCATTTT. Translation gives CASSLNGTPRRCNQPQHF.